This T cell receptor beta chain is drawn from a study of Ad26.COV2.S vaccination and SARS-CoV-2 variants (dated by TCRdb to the early 2020s). Looking at the study overall: Sequencing of the TCRbeta repertoire served to evaluate the specificity and breadth of SARS-CoV-2-reactive T cell receptors following Ad26.COV2.S vaccination. The TCR-sequenced set comprised about 30 samples: about 19 Ad26.COV2.S vaccine recipients, 5 placebo recipients and 8 SARS-CoV-2 convalescent individuals.

From a lookup of the germline V gene, CDR1 and CDR2 are SGHRS and YFSETQ. The CDR3 measures 13 amino acids from cysteine to phenylalanine. Left in the record is the CDR3 DNA by itself, 39 bases read in frame from the first base. V is clipped by 4 bases and J by 4 bases, and the sequence between their germline boundaries is 11 bases long. About this clone itself: Its target antigen remains unknown. Base quality data are lacking; no much larger clone is found one base away.

The sample's time point label, decoded: individuals recovered from natural SARS-CoV-2 infection. The full study reports these points: Compared with placebo recipients, Ad26.COV2.S recipients showed higher spike-specific TCR breadth (P = 0.0014). Vaccine and placebo recipients had similar non-spike TCR breadth, a finding consistent with the vaccine containing only spike. The authors noted that total T cell responses may have been underestimated by the TCR breadth and depth analyses. After vaccination, spike-specific CD8+ and CD4+ T cell responses were reported to show substantial breadth.

TCRbeta CDR3 regions were sequenced with the immunoSEQ Assay. After extraction, genomic DNA underwent amplification by bias-controlled multiplex PCR, followed by high-throughput sequencing. The study's own analysis went as follows. To quantify the absolute abundance of every unique TCRbeta CDR3 region, sequences were collapsed and filtered. Usable DNA was measured by amplifying reference genes present in all nucleated cells, and TCRbeta template counts were normalized to that usable DNA to estimate T cell fraction. Repertoire TCRs were annotated as SARS-CoV-2-specific when V gene, CDR3 amino acid sequence and J gene were exactly matched to a known reactive TCR set. The reference SARS-CoV-2 TCR set was obtained from MIRA and was filtered for enrichment in COVID-19-positive ImmuneCODE repertoires, whereby public or cross-reactive TCRs were removed. Drawing on the MIRA antigens, annotated TCRs were analysed further at the level of specific ORF or position within ORF. Breadth was defined as annotated unique rearrangements over total unique productive rearrangements; depth was the summed frequency of those rearrangements. Two-sided Wilcoxon rank-sum tests were used to compare TCR breadth between groups. This immuneACCESS table, as held by TCRdb, lists in-frame sequences with V and J called but not all clones. Of the missing ones, under half trace to an unresolved V gene in checked studies; the others have no known cause. Clone size and the V and J calls come from that table; the DNA yielded D and trimming. The sample table holds 300,000 to 400,000 clones, of which 92% were seen once. The ten largest clones add up to about 3.8% of the sample.

This TCR came from a human donor who had recovered from COVID-19. Sequences were derived from peripheral blood, sampled after recovery from COVID-19. Rearrangement joined TRBV5-1 to TRBJ1-2; 5 matching bases give a weak D call of TRBD1. The CDR3 loop reads CASSEDGTYGYTF. The nucleotide sequence is given as TGCGCCAGCAGCGAGGACGGGACCTATGGCTACACCTTC.